A selection of T cell receptor beta chains follows, all from one sample in a study of blood T cells in healthy people across ages. TCRdb called the 5' RACE reads again in MiXCR, with one record for every CDR3 protein. Seen here are hundreds of thousands of distinct CDR3 sequences, roughly 53% observed once, and the top ten hold around 40%. Sequencing was carried out using blood. Receptor source: a man at least 80 years old in good health. Both conserved end residues are part of each CDR3. The D gene is left open where the match is weak. Part of the rows lack a size; the others show once, few, many or a class for expanded clones.

clone_size	v_call	d_call	j_call	cdr3_nt	cdr3_aa
.	TRBV7-2	.	TRBJ1-2	TGTGCCAGCAGCTTAGCCCAGGGGCAAAAAGCTGGCTACACCTTC	CASSLAQGQKAGYTF
.	TRBV5-1	.	TRBJ1-1	TGCGCCAGCAGCTTGGAGGGGGGGCAGTACACTGAAGCTTTCTTT	CASSLEGGQYTEAFF
.	TRBV10-3	TRBD1	TRBJ2-3	TGTGCCATCATGGCCGGGACAGGCACAGATACGCAGTATTTT	CAIMAGTGTDTQYF
.	TRBV12-3/TRBV12-4	TRBD2	TRBJ2-4	TGTGCCAGCAGTTTTGGGGGGGGCATTCAGTACTTC	CASSFGGGIQYF
.	TRBV6-5	TRBD2	TRBJ2-1	TGTGCCAGCAGTAAACTAGCGGGAGGTTACAATGAGCAGTTCTTC	CASSKLAGGYNEQFF
few	TRBV7-8	.	TRBJ2-3	TGTGCCAGCAGCTTAGCCGCGTACGATACGCAGTATTTT	CASSLAAYDTQYF
.	TRBV5-1	TRBD1	TRBJ2-4	TGCGCCAGCAGAAACGACAGGGGAGGCATTCAGTACTTC	CASRNDRGGIQYF
few	TRBV28	TRBD2	TRBJ2-7	TGTGCCAGCAGTCCCTCCGGGGCGGGAGGCTACGAGCAGTACTTC	CASSPSGAGGYEQYF
few	TRBV6-1	.	TRBJ2-5	TGTGCCAGCAGTGAAATCCCGCCGGGAGAGGGTTGGGAGACCCAGTACTTC	CASSEIPPGEGWETQYF
.	TRBV7-2	.	TRBJ1-2	TGTGCCAGCAGCGGCGGGACGGCTTATGGCTACACCTTC	CASSGGTAYGYTF
.	TRBV21-1	.	TRBJ2-5	TGTGCCAGCAGCGTTTTGCGGGCTTTAGAGACCCAGTACTTC	CASSVLRALETQYF
.	TRBV3-1	.	TRBJ2-7	TGTGCCAGCAGCCAATTACTGGGGGGTCGCGAGCAGTACTTC	CASSQLLGGREQYF
.	TRBV20-1	.	TRBJ1-1	TGCAGTGCTAGAGATATTGGGCAGCCGAACACTGAAGCTTTCTTT	CSARDIGQPNTEAFF
.	TRBV12-3/TRBV12-4	TRBD2	TRBJ2-1	TGTGCCAGCAGTTTCCCCGGGACTAGCGGGAGGTGGGAACACAATGAGCAGTTCTTC	CASSFPGTSGRWEHNEQFF
.	TRBV6-5	.	TRBJ2-3	TGTGCCAGCAGTTACTCGAATATTCCGGCTAGACCAGATACGCAGTATTTT	CASSYSNIPARPDTQYF
.	TRBV15	.	TRBJ2-5	TGTGCCACCAGCACCAGGGGGACTTTGGCAGAGACCCAGTACTTC	CATSTRGTLAETQYF
.	TRBV12-3/TRBV12-4	.	TRBJ2-7	TGTGCCAGCAGTTTAAAAAAAGGGGGGCGTCCCTCCTACGAGCAGTACTTC	CASSLKKGGRPSYEQYF
.	TRBV28	TRBD1	TRBJ2-1	TGTGCCAGCAGTTTATTAGGGAGACAGGGCCATGGCGAGTTCTTC	CASSLLGRQGHGEFF
many	TRBV7-9	TRBD2	TRBJ2-4	TGTGCCAGCAGCTCCCCAGCGGGAGTTTTTCTAAACATTCAGTACTTC	CASSSPAGVFLNIQYF
.	TRBV12-3/TRBV12-4	.	TRBJ1-1	TGTGCCAGCGGTGGGTTCCGTGAAGCTTTCTTT	CASGGFREAFF
few	TRBV20-1	TRBD1	TRBJ1-2	TGCAGTGTTACAGGGGGTGGCTACACCTTC	CSVTGGGYTF
few	TRBV20-1	TRBD2	TRBJ2-1	TGCAGTGCTAGTAGGCGGGAGAACGTGAGGGAGCAGTTCTTC	CSASRRENVREQFF
.	TRBV28	.	TRBJ2-3	TGTGCCAGCAGTCTAACGACGGTCCGCGTTCACACAGATACGCAGTATTTT	CASSLTTVRVHTDTQYF
.	TRBV5-1	.	TRBJ2-7	TGCGCCAGCAGCTTGGACTTTCCCTACGAGCAGTACTTC	CASSLDFPYEQYF
few	TRBV3-1	TRBD2	TRBJ2-3	TGTGCCAGCAGCCTAACTAGCGCCGCCGGAGATACGCAGTATTTT	CASSLTSAAGDTQYF
.	TRBV2	.	TRBJ2-3	TGTGCCAGCAGCTCAGTGAGATACGCGTATTTT	CASSSVRYAYF
few	TRBV29-1	TRBD2	TRBJ2-1	TGCAGCGTTATACCGACTAGCGGGAGCTCCTACAATGAGCAGTTCTTC	CSVIPTSGSSYNEQFF
.	TRBV11-1	.	TRBJ2-7	TGTGCTAGCAGCGCCGTCCCGGGACCATTATCCTACGAGCAGTACTTC	CASSAVPGPLSYEQYF
few	TRBV4-1	.	TRBJ2-5	TGCGCCAGCAGCTCGCGAAGGCGGGGAGAGACCCAGTACTTC	CASSSRRRGETQYF
few	TRBV20-1	TRBD2	TRBJ2-1	TGCAGTGTTCAGGGGCGGGAGGTTCTCAATGAGCAGTTCTTC	CSVQGREVLNEQFF
few	TRBV3-1	.	TRBJ2-7	TGTGCCAGCAGCCTGGGGGGAGCGGACTACGAGCAGTACTTC	CASSLGGADYEQYF
few	TRBV5-1	.	TRBJ2-1	TGCGCCAGCAGCGTGGTGGGGGCTAACGAGCAGTTCTTC	CASSVVGANEQFF
few	TRBV2	.	TRBJ1-2	TGTGCCAGCAGTGAGGGGAGTAACGCAATTTATGGCTACACCTTC	CASSEGSNAIYGYTF
.	TRBV5-1	.	TRBJ1-1	TGCGCCAGCAGCTTGGCCACCGGGAGGGGGGACACTGAAGCTTTCTTT	CASSLATGRGDTEAFF
few	TRBV9	.	TRBJ2-5	TGTGCCAGCAGCGTAAGAGTGGGGGAGCCTGGGGAGACCCAGTACTTC	CASSVRVGEPGETQYF
.	TRBV7-2	TRBD2	TRBJ2-3	TGTGCCAGCAGCGCTAGCGGGAGGTTCACAGATACGCAGTATTTT	CASSASGRFTDTQYF
.	TRBV7-6	TRBD2	TRBJ2-1	TGTGCCAGCAGCTCCCCCCCGCTAGCGGGAGGGTCGGATGAGCAGTTCTTC	CASSSPPLAGGSDEQFF
.	TRBV11-2	.	TRBJ2-3	TGTGCCAGCACCTCCGCCCCGAGGAAGATTCACAGATACGCGTATTTT	CASTSAPRKIHRYAYF
.	TRBV25-1	.	TRBJ2-7	TGTGCCAGCAGTATCACCAGGGCAGGGTCAGGCTACGAGCAGTACTTC	CASSITRAGSGYEQYF
.	TRBV5-1	TRBD2	TRBJ2-1	TGCGCCAGCAGCTTGGCCATACTAGCGGGAGGATTATACAATGAGCAGTTCTTC	CASSLAILAGGLYNEQFF
.	TRBV9	TRBD2	TRBJ2-7	TGTGCCAGCAGCCCCGGGGGAGGGGTCGTCTCCTACGAGCAGTACTTC	CASSPGGGVVSYEQYF
.	TRBV20-1	TRBD1	TRBJ1-1	TGCAGTGCTAGAACTCCGGGACAGGGGGAGAGAGCTTTCTTT	CSARTPGQGERAFF
.	TRBV7-2	TRBD2	TRBJ2-1	TGTGCCAGCAGACTAAAGATACTAGCGGGGTCAAATGAGCAGTTCTTC	CASRLKILAGSNEQFF
.	TRBV7-9	TRBD2	TRBJ2-7	TGTGCCAGCAGCTCCACCGGGACTAGCGGGAGGCAACCACCCTACGAGCAGTACTTC	CASSSTGTSGRQPPYEQYF
.	TRBV3-1	.	TRBJ2-4	TGTGCCAGCAGCCAAGTGGTAGCCAAAAACATTCAGTACTTC	CASSQVVAKNIQYF
few	TRBV10-3	TRBD1	TRBJ1-5	TGTGCCATCAGTGAGCCCGACAGGGGCGGCAATCAGCCCCAGCATTTT	CAISEPDRGGNQPQHF
.	TRBV6-5	.	TRBJ2-5	TGTGCCAGCAGTAAAGGGGTGGCCCAAGAGACCCAGTACTTC	CASSKGVAQETQYF
.	TRBV2	TRBD1	TRBJ1-2	TGTGCCAGTAAACAGGGGCTGGACGGCTACACCTTC	CASKQGLDGYTF
.	TRBV27	.	TRBJ2-1	TGTGCCAGCAGTTTCCTCCCCCTGGGAAGCTCCTACAATGAGCGGTTCTTC	CASSFLPLGSSYNERFF
.	TRBV20-1	.	TRBJ2-1	TGCAGTACTTATCCCCCTGCGGGGCCTTACAATGAGCAGTTCTTC	CSTYPPAGPYNEQFF
.	TRBV7-8	TRBD1	TRBJ2-4	TGTGCCAGCAGCCGAACCGGGACAGGGGGCGATGGAACCAAAAACATTCAGTACTTC	CASSRTGTGGDGTKNIQYF
.	TRBV18	TRBD1	TRBJ2-7	TGTGCCAGCTCCGCGTTGACAGGGTCGCACGAGCAGTACTTC	CASSALTGSHEQYF
.	TRBV9	TRBD1	TRBJ2-1	TGTGCCAGCCTACAGGGGTCTTCCTACAATGAGCAGTTCTTC	CASLQGSSYNEQFF
few	TRBV18	TRBD1	TRBJ2-7	TGTGCCAGCTCACCAACAGGGGACCCAACCTACGAGCAGTACTTC	CASSPTGDPTYEQYF
.	TRBV6-1	.	TRBJ1-1	TGTGCCAGCAGGGAGGCGCCTGATAGAACTGAAGCTTTCTTT	CASREAPDRTEAFF
.	TRBV12-3/TRBV12-4	.	TRBJ2-5	TGTGCCAGCAGTTTAGGGGTCCTGAGCTCCTACAATGAGCAGTACTTC	CASSLGVLSSYNEQYF
.	TRBV11-2	TRBD1	TRBJ2-7	TGTGCCAGCAGCTTAAATCATCACTCCGGGACAGGGGTTTACGAGCAGTACTTC	CASSLNHHSGTGVYEQYF
.	TRBV7-2	TRBD2	TRBJ2-1	TGTGCCAGCAGCCTCCATGGGACTAGCAGTTACAATGAGCAGTTCTTC	CASSLHGTSSYNEQFF
few	TRBV9	.	TRBJ2-2	TGTGCCAGCAGCGTAGATCCGGGGGTCGGGGAGCTGTTTTTT	CASSVDPGVGELFF
.	TRBV7-9	TRBD2	TRBJ2-1	TGTGCCAGCAGCCCCGTAGCGGGAGCGGGTTACAATGAGCAGTTCTTC	CASSPVAGAGYNEQFF